This T cell receptor (beta chain) was recorded in a study of vaccination and CD4 T cells after COVID-19. CDR1 is LNHDA, CDR2 SQIVND, per germline (reference sequence). Trimming took 6 bases from V and 4 from J, leaving 21 bases between them. This CDR3 has 16 amino acids. Documented treatment: roughly 11-day PBMC culture with coronavirus spike peptide pools or control peptides (ViraFEST assay). Sequencing of the DNA from cultured CD4+ T cells was carried out with the Oncomine TCR Beta short-read assay. Via MiXCR, TCRdb re-called the PCR reads, giving one row per CDR3 protein. The sample yields around 9,800 distinct CDR3 sequences, around 53% seen once. Regarding this clonotype: Its matching antigen is unknown.

The sequenced sample was CD4+ T cells from blood, cultured in vitro. The chain recombines TRBV19 with TRBJ1-2; TRBD1 might be the D (6 bases). The TCR originated in a human donor who had recovered from COVID-19. The CDR3 nucleotides read TGTGCCAGTAGAGAGGGGGGCGCGGGGGCACTCTATGGCTACACCTTC. It specifies CASREGGAGALYGYTF. The entire variable domain, with the rest obtained from reference TRBV19 and TRBJ1-2, is as follows: DGGITQSPKYLFRKEGQNVTLSCEQNLNHDAMYWYRQDPGQGLRLIYYSQIVNDFQKGDIAEGYSVSREKKESFPLTVTSAQKNPTAFYLCASREGGAGALYGYTFGSGTRLTVV.